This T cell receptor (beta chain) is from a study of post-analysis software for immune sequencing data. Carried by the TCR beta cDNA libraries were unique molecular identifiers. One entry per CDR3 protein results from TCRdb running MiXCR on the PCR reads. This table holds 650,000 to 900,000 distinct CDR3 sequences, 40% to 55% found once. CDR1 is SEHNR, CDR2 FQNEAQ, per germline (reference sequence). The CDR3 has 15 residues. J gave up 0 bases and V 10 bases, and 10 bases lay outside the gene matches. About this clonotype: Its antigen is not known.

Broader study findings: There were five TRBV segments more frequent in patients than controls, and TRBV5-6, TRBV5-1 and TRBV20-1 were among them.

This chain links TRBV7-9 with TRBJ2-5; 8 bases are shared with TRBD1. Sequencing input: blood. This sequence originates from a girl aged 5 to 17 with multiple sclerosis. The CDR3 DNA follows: TGTGCCACACACTCAGGGGGCGGCCACCAAGAGACCCAGTACTTC. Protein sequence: CATHSGGGHQETQYF.